A single sample is the source of the 20 T cell receptor beta chains below, sequenced in a study of PD-L1 blockade in urothelial cancer. Method: immunoSEQ multiplex PCR; TCRdb's copy keeps in-frame clones and lacks some. The table lists some 100,000 clones, approximately 91% of them singletons. Sequenced here: PBMCs, sampled around atezolizumab (anti-PD-L1) treatment. The receptor source for this set is an elderly woman with urothelial cancer.

This clone was seen once. The rearrangement joins TRBV9 to TRBJ2-1; a weak D match, TRBD2 (6 bases). The V gene lost 0 bases and the J gene lost 5 bases, with 15 bases spanning the gap. CDR3 length equals 16 residues. The germline CDR1 and CDR2 sequences are SGDLS and YYNGEE. The CDR3 DNA reads as TGTGCCAGCAGCGTAGCCCTCCGACTAGATGACAATGAGCAGTTCTTC. Its translation: CASSVALRLDDNEQFF.

This clone was observed a handful of times. The CDR3 reads CASSLVLAGGGQYF. The CDR3 coding sequence is TGTGCCAGCAGCTTAGTCCTAGCGGGAGGGGGGCAGTACTTC. The chain links TRBV7-2 to TRBJ2-7; TRBD2 matches 12 bases. V dropped 1 base and J dropped 9; count of bases not matched to a gene: 4. From germline, CDR1 is SGHTA and CDR2 FQGNSA. The length of the CDR3 is 14 residues.

This chain uses TRBV7-8 with TRBJ2-7; 7 bases match TRBD1. V lost 0 bases and J lost 0; bases outside the gene matches: 5. This CDR3 is built from 16 residues. Germline V lookup: CDR1 SGHVS, CDR2 FQNEAQ. For the CDR3, the DNA is TGTGCCAGCAGCTTAGCGCCAGGGGGAAGCTCCTACGAGCAGTACTTC. Protein product: CASSLAPGGSSYEQYF.

This clone was observed a few times. The V gene is TRBV19, the J gene TRBJ1-5, with D unresolved. The CDR3 has 14 residues. Deletions cut 8 bases from V and 4 bases from J, with 15 bases between. In germline, CDR1 is LNHDA, CDR2 SQIVND (reference sequence). CDR3 sequence: CASHYRGTNQPQHF. CDR3 DNA: TGTGCCAGTCACTACCGGGGAACGAATCAGCCCCAGCATTTT.

The CDR3 bases are TGCAGCGCCTCCATGGGACAGGCGGACACTGAAGCTTTCTTT. Its protein product is CSASMGQADTEAFF. V is TRBV29-1 and J is TRBJ1-1; 8 positions agree with TRBD1. Per germline, CDR1 SQVTM and CDR2 ANQGSEA. This CDR3 has 14 amino acids. V shed 7 bases, J shed 3 bases, and the junction held 10 bases outside the gene matches.

The chain links TRBV5-6 to TRBJ2-2; D may be TRBD1 (5 bases). V lost 2 bases and J 4 bases, leaving 15 bases between the germline ends. Looked up from germline, CDR1 is SGHDT and CDR2 is YYEEEE. There are 16 residues in the CDR3. The CDR3 DNA sequence: TGTGCCAGCAGCTTAAGTCCGACAGAAATCACCGGGGAGCTGTTTTTT. This gives the protein CASSLSPTEITGELFF.

This chain joins TRBV14 and TRBJ2-5; D gene unclear. Germline V gene lookup returns CDR1 SGHDN and CDR2 FVKESK. V was cut by 0 bases and J by 5 bases, with 7 bases left in between. The CDR3 runs to 13 residues. CDR3 in DNA: TGTGCCAGCAGCCAAGATCATGCGGAGACCCAGTACTTC. Protein sequence: CASSQDHAETQYF.

The rearrangement links TRBV7-9 to TRBJ2-6; D gene unclear. This CDR3 contains 17 residues. Per the germline V gene, CDR1 is SEHNR and CDR2 is FQNEAQ (reference sequence). The V and J ends lost 1 base and 0 bases respectively, with 10 bases between them. CDR3: CASSLGDTFSGANVLTF. DNA of the CDR3: TGTGCCAGCAGCTTAGGCGATACGTTCTCTGGGGCCAACGTCCTGACTTTC.

There are a few counts of this clone. V and J are TRBV20-1 and TRBJ1-1; D remains ambiguous. V was trimmed by 6 bases and J by 6 bases, leaving 11 bases between them. The CDR3 totals 11 residues. CDR1 and CDR2 (germline): DFQATT, SNEGSKA (reference sequence). CDR3 region: CSAPEVAEAFF. The CDR3 DNA reads TGCAGTGCCCCAGAGGTCGCTGAAGCTTTCTTT.

V and J are TRBV19 and TRBJ2-1, with no clear D. CDR1 and CDR2 from the germline V gene are LNHDA and SQIVND (reference sequence). Trimming left V 1 base short and J 5 bases short, with 6 bases between. The CDR3 contains 13 residues. The CDR3 spells CASSIGPNNEQFF. DNA for the CDR3: TGTGCCAGTAGTATAGGGCCGAACAATGAGCAGTTCTTC.

The rearrangement joins TRBV30 to TRBJ2-3; TRBD2 matches at 10 bases. Germline values: CDR1 GTSNPN, CDR2 SVGIG (reference sequence). Trimming took 4 bases from V and 3 from J; bases not matched to a gene: 7. The length of the CDR3 is 15 residues. CDR3 DNA sequence: TGTGCCTGGACCCCAGCGGGAGGGGGGACAGATACGCAGTATTTT. It is translated as CAWTPAGGGTDTQYF.

The rearrangement joins TRBV28 to TRBJ2-5, with 10 bases aligning to TRBD2. V shed 3 bases, J shed 5 bases, and the junction held 12 bases outside the gene matches. Germline loops: CDR1 MDHEN, CDR2 SYDVKM. The CDR3 spans 17 residues. The CDR3 region has the DNA TGTGCCAGCAGTTTTGTCCCAGCGGGAGGGCTAAGGGAGACCCAGTACTTC. Translated: CASSFVPAGGLRETQYF.

The genes are TRBV4-1 and TRBJ2-2, with 8 nucleotides matching TRBD2. The ends lost 2 bases at V and 6 bases at J; junction bases unmatched: 8. The CDR3 spans 16 residues. Per the germline V gene, CDR1 is MGHRA and CDR2 is YSYEKL. Here the CDR3 DNA reads TGCGCCAGCAGCCAACAGGGACTAGGTCTCCCCGGGGAGCTGTTTTTT. Protein sequence: CASSQQGLGLPGELFF.

The rearrangement joins TRBV9 to TRBJ2-7; D is perhaps TRBD1 (5 bases). The germline V and J ends were trimmed by 0 bases and 3 bases, with 16 bases remaining between them. Looked up from germline, CDR1 is SGDLS and CDR2 is YYNGEE. The CDR3 spans 16 residues. The CDR3 reads CASSVGNSRDSYEQYF. The CDR3 nucleotides are TGTGCCAGCAGCGTAGGAAACTCCAGAGACAGCTACGAGCAGTACTTC.

This clone was detected once. The rearrangement links TRBV30 to TRBJ1-5; 7 bases fit TRBD1. The CDR3 extends over 14 amino acids. Trimming at V came to 5 bases and at J to 8 bases, leaving 12 bases not matched to a gene. From germline, CDR1 is GTSNPN and CDR2 SVGIG (reference sequence). CDR3 residues: CAWDEQGIREPQHF. The DNA for the CDR3 is TGTGCCTGGGATGAACAGGGGATAAGGGAGCCCCAGCATTTT.

The chain is built from TRBV11-2 and TRBJ2-7; TRBD2 is a possible D gene (6 bases). Germline V gene sequence: CDR1 SGHAT, CDR2 FQNNGV. The V gene lost 0 bases and the J gene lost 3 bases, with 9 bases spanning the gap. The CDR3 is 14 residues long. CDR3 sequence (DNA): TGTGCCAGCAGCTTAGAGGGGACTCACTACGAGCAGTACTTC. Translation gives CASSLEGTHYEQYF.

V is TRBV5-1 and J is TRBJ2-2, with 9 positions matching TRBD1. CDR1 is SGHRS and CDR2 is YFSETQ in the germline V gene. The CDR3 is made up of 16 amino acids. V shed 1 base and J 6 bases; nucleotides not matched to a gene: 7. This CDR3 reads CASSLRGQGSAGELFF. The CDR3 DNA reads as TGCGCCAGCAGCTTGAGGGGACAGGGCTCGGCCGGGGAGCTGTTTTTT.

V and J are TRBV6-5 and TRBJ2-7, with a possible D match to TRBD1 (6 bases). The CDR3 sequence is 13 residues long. Trimming pared 9 bases from V and 5 bases from J, leaving 17 bases between. Germline values: CDR1 MNHEY, CDR2 SVGAGI. This chain's CDR3 is CARCTRGIHEQYF. The CDR3 DNA sequence: TGTGCCAGGTGCACCAGGGGTATCCACGAGCAGTACTTC.

Here the CDR3 reads CASSFLSGTFNEQFF. The DNA for the CDR3 is TGTGCCAGCAGCTTTTTGAGCGGAACTTTCAATGAGCAGTTCTTC. The genes are TRBV5-8 and TRBJ2-1; D possibly corresponds to TRBD2 (5 bases). The CDR3 spans 15 residues. Trimming left V 2 bases short and J 6 bases short, with 15 bases between. Looked up from germline, CDR1 is SGHTS and CDR2 is YDEGEE.

The chain combines TRBV9 with TRBJ1-2, with D tentatively TRBD1 (6 bases). The V end lost 5 bases, the J end lost 5 bases, and 19 bases lay between the germline ends. CDR3 length: 15 residues. The germline V gene has CDR1 SGDLS and CDR2 YYNGEE. CDR3 loop: CASRGSGGAIYGYTF. CDR3 DNA: TGTGCCAGCAGGGGGTCGGGGGGCGCCATTTATGGCTACACCTTC. Full variable domain (missing parts from reference TRBV9 and TRBJ1-2): DSGVTQTPKHLITATGQRVTLRCSPRSGDLSVYWYQQSLDQGLQFLIQYYNGEERAKGNILERFSAQQFPDLHSELNLSSLELGDSALYFCASRGSGGAIYGYTFGSGTRLTVV.